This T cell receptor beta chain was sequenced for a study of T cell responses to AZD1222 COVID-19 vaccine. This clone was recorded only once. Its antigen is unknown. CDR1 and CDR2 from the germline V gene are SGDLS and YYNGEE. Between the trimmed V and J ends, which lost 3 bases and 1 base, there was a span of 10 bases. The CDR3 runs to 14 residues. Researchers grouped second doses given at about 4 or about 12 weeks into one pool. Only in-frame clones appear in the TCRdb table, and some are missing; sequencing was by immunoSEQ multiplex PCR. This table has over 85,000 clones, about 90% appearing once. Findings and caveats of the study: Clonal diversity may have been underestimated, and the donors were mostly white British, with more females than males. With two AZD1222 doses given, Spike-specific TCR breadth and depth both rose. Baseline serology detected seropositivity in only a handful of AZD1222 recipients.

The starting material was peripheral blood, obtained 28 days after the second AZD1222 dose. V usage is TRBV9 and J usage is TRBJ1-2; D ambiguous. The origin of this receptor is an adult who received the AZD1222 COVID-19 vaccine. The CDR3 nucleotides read TGTGCCAGCAGCGCAGCGACCTTTAACTATGGCTACACCTTC. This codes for CASSAATFNYGYTF.